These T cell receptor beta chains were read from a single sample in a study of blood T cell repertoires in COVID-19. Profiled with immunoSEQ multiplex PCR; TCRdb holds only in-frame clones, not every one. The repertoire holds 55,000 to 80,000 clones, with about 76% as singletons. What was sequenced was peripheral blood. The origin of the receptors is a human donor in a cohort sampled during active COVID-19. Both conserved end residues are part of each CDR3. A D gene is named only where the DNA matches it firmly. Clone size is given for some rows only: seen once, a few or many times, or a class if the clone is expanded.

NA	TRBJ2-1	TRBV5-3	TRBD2	TGTGCCAGAAGCTTGGCCCCGGGGGAGGGATGGAATGAGCAGTTCTTC	CARSLAPGEGWNEQFF
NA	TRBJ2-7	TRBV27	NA	TGTGCCAGCAGTTTGGGCAGGGGGGCCTCCTACGAGCAGTACTTC	CASSLGRGASYEQYF
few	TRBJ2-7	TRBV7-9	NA	TGTGCCAGCAGCCAACAGGGTTACGAGCAGTACTTC	CASSQQGYEQYF
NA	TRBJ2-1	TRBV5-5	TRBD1	TGTGCCAGCAGCTTCCAGGGGGCTGCGGACAATGAGCAGTTCTTC	CASSFQGAADNEQFF
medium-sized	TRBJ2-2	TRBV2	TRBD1	TGTGCCAGCAGCGGGACAGGGAACACCGGGGAGCTGTTTTTT	CASSGTGNTGELFF
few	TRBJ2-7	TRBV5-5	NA	TGTGCCACTCAACTCGCGGCGTCGGACTCCTACGAGCAGTACTTC	CATQLAASDSYEQYF
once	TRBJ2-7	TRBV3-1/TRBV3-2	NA	TGTGCCAGCAGCCAAGACGGTTTGTCCTACGAGCAGTACTTC	CASSQDGLSYEQYF
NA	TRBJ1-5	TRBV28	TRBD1	TGTGCCAGCAGTTTTCCCCGACAGGGGAATCAGCCCCAGCATTTT	CASSFPRQGNQPQHF
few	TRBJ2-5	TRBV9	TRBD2	TGTGCCAGCAGCGTGGGACTAGCGGGGGGAGAGACCCAGTACTTC	CASSVGLAGGETQYF
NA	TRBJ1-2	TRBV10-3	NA	TGTGCCATCAGTGGAGGGGGACAACGCAACTATGGCTACACCTTC	CAISGGGQRNYGYTF
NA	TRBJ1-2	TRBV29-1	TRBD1	TGCAGCGTTGCAGGGGGCGCAGGGTATGGCTACACCTTC	CSVAGGAGYGYTF
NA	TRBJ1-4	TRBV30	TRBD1	TGTGCCTGGAAGACAGGGACGGCGAGCTCGGAAAAACTGTTTTTT	CAWKTGTASSEKLFF
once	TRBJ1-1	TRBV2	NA	TGTGCCAGCGGGGGGGGACGGTTTAACACTGAAGCTTTCTTT	CASGGGRFNTEAFF
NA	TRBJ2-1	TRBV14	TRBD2	TGTGCCAGCAGCCAAGATCTGGGGGGGAGCAATGAGCAGTTCTTC	CASSQDLGGSNEQFF
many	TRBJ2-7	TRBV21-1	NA	TGTGCCAGCAGCAGGACAGGGAACTACGAGCAGTACTTC	CASSRTGNYEQYF
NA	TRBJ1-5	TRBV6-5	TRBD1	TGTGCCAGCATTTCAGACAGGGCAGATCAGCCCCAGCATTTT	CASISDRADQPQHF
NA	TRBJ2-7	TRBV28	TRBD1	TGTGCCAGCATTACCGCCAGACAGGGATTTTCCGAGCAGTACTTC	CASITARQGFSEQYF